Included here is one T cell receptor (beta chain) sequence, with context. The antigen is not known. TCRdb passed the 5' RACE reads through MiXCR, listing each CDR3 protein once. The sample yields roughly 450,000 distinct CDR3 sequences, about a sixth seen once. This sample stems from a study of T-cell memory formation after mild COVID-19. Study at large: Largely donor-specific TCR clusters were found.

Study outcomes and limitations: Pre-infection memory carried some responding clones, suggesting that cross-reactive memory joined.

Between the trimmed V and J ends, which lost 5 bases and 5 bases, there was a span of 20 bases. This CDR3 has 16 residues. CDR1 is SEHNR and CDR2 is FQNEAQ in the germline V gene (reference sequence). The clonotype was recovered from a man younger than 30 who had mild COVID-19 (a few samples of this study predate the infection). Cell type and time point are not known. Sequencing used PBMCs or a T cell subset sorted from them (not recorded which). The chain joins TRBV7-9 to TRBJ2-3; D unclear. CDR3 DNA: TGTGCCAGCAGCCCCCGAGAGGCTGGCCCTCAAGATACGCAGTATTTT. Its protein product is CASSPREAGPQDTQYF. Drawing the rest from reference TRBV7-9 and TRBJ2-3, the complete variable domain is DTGVSQNPRHKITKRGQNVTFRCDPISEHNRLYWYRQTLGQGPEFLTYFQNEAQLEKSRLLSDRFSAERPKGSFSTLEIQRTEQGDSAMYLCASSPREAGPQDTQYFGPGTRLTVL.